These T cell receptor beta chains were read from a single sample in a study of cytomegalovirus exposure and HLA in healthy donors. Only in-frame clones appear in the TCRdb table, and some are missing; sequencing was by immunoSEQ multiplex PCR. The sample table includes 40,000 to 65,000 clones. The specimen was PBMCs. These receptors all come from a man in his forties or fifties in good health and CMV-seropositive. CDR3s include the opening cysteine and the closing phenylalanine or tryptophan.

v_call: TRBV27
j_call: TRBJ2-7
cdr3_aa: CASSPVPISRDEQYF

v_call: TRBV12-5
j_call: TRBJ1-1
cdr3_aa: CASGQAIIAGGNTEAFF

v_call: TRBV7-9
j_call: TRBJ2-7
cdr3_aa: CASTAPGTGRTYEQYF

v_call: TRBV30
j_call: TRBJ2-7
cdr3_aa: CAWSPYGRQGVSYEQYF

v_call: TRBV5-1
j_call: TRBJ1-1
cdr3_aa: CASSLAGTGLNTEAFF

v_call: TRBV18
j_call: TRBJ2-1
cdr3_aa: CASSPMSGTYNEQFF

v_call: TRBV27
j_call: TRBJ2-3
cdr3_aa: CASSLRGVGTDTQYF

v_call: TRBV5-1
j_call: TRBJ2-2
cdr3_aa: CASSLAVSTGELFF

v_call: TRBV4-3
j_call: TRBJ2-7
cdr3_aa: CASSPGTVYYEQYF

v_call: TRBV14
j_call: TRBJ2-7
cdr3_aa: CASSQDPGTVYEQYF

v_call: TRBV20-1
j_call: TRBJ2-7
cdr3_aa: CSAITGNQYF

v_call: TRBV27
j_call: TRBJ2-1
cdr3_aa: CASSLGTSGGDEQFF

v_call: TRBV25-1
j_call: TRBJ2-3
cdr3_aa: CASSDAGAIDTQYF

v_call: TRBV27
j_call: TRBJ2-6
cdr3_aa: CASSQVAGANVLTF

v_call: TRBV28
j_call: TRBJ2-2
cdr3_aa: CASSLRGGFGTGELFF

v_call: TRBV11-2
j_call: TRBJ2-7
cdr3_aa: CASSVGTAYEQYF

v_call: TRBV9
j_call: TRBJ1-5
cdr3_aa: CASSSEGAGNQPQHF

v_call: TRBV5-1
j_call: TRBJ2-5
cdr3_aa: CASSTLAGEQTQYF

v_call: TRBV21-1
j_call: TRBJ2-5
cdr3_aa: CAIQRRAEERQETQYF

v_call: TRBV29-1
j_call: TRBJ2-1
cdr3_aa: CSVEPTGTYNEQFF

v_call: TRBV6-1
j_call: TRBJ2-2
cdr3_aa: CASTGGPTGELFF

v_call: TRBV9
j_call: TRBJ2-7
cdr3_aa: CASSSIAGGSAYEQYF

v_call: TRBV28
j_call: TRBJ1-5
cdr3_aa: CASSNQGRGSNNQPQHF

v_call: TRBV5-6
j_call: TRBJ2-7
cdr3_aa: CASSVDRGFSYEQYF

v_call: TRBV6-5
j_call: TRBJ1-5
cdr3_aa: CASSWNKGSAQPQHF

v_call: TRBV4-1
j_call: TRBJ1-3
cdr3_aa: CASSQDQTSRNTIYF

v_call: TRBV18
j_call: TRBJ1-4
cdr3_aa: CASSPRDLGQHEKLFF

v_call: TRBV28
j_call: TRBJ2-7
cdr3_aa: CASSFGGEYEQYF

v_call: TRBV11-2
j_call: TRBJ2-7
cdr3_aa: CASSLGDTAVFEQYF

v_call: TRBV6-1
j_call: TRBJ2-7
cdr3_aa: CASSEGQGKGSYEQYF

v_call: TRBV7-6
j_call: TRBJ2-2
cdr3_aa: CASSLAGGAGPNTGELFF

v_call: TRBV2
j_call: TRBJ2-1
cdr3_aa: CASSERLAGGDNEQFF

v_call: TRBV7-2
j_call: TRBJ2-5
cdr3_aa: CASRSGTSRGGTQYF

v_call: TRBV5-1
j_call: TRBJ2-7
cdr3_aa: CASSLGPGAYEQYF

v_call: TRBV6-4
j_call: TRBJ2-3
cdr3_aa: CASSDSGAGFADTQYF

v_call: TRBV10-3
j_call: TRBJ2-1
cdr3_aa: CAITIAGVGYNEQFF

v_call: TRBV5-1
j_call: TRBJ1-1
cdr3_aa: CASSFRDRNTEAFF

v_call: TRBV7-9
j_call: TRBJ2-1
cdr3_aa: CASSLGGHYNEQFF

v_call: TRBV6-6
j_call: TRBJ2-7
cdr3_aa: CASSYSLGLRAYEQYF

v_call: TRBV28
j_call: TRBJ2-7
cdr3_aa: CASSFVASGSYEQYF

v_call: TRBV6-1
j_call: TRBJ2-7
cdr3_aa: CASSSGTGLYEQYF

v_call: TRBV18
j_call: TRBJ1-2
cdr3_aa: CASSPGATNYGYTF

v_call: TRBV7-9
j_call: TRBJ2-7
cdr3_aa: CAGGDGGNEQYF

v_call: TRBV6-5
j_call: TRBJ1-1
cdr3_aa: CASNKHTGAEAFF

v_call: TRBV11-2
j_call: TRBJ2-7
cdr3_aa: CASSLDRQPQWVYEQYF

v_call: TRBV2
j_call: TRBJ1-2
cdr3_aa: CASRQDRDYGYTF

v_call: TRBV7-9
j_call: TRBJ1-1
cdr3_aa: CASSRRDRLNTEAFF

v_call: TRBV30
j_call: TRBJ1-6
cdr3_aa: CAWSVSRRSPLHF

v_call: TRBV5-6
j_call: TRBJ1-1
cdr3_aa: CASRLGGAEAFF

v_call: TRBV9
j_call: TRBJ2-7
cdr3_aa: CASSRQGSSSYEQYF

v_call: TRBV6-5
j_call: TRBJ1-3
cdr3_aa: CASSLDRGNTIYF

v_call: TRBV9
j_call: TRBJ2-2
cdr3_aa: CASSDPGGVGTGELFF

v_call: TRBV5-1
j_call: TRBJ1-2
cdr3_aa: CASSFLTDYGYTF